This T cell receptor (beta chain) derives from a study of blood T cell repertoires in COVID-19. Per the germline V gene, CDR1 is LGHNA and CDR2 is YSLEER. The CDR3 runs to 15 residues. V lost 0 bases to trimming and J lost 8 bases, with 14 bases between them. Some clones are missing from TCRdb's copy, which holds only in-frame ones; the method was immunoSEQ multiplex PCR. This repertoire shows about 280,000 clones, 65% to 90% found once; its top ten account for approximately 5%. This clonotype was obtained from a man between 50 and 59 years old with active or convalescent COVID-19. The chain carries TRBV4-3 and TRBJ2-1, with D perhaps matching TRBD2 (7 bases). The sample was peripheral blood. This CDR3 is CASSQDRGAADEQFF. The DNA for the CDR3 is TGCGCCAGCAGCCAAGATCGGGGGGCGGCAGATGAGCAGTTCTTC.